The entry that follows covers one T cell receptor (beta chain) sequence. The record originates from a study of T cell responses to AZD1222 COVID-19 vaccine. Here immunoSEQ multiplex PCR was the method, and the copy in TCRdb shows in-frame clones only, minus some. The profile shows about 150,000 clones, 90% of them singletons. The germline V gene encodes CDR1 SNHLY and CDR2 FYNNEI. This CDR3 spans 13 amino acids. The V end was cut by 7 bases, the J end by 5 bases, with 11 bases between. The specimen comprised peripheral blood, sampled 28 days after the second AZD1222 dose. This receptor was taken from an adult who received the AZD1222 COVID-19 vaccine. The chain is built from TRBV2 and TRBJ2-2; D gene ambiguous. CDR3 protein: CASIMDVTGELFF. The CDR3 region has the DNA TGTGCCAGCATTATGGACGTGACCGGGGAGCTGTTTTTT. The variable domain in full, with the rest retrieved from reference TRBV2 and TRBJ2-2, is EPEVTQTPSHQVTQMGQEVILRCVPISNHLYFYWYRQILGQKVEFLVSFYNNEISEKSEIFDDQFSVERPDGSNFTLKIRSTKLEDSAMYFCASIMDVTGELFFGEGSRLTVL.